This TCR beta chain was profiled in a study of Tregs in tolerant kidney transplant recipients (dated 2019 in TCRdb). At the level of the whole study: Other Treg samples came from a roughly 3-day mixed lymphocyte reaction with belatacept, some followed by an approximately 5-day donor restimulation, before sorting recipient CD4+CD25+CD127- cells. Antibodies distinguished recipient from donor cells when sorting primary belatacept mixed lymphocyte reaction cultures. TCRbeta sequencing was used in the study to identify donor-specific regulatory T cells before combined kidney and bone marrow transplantation, and the identified cells were then tracked after transplant. Several methods of expanding Tregs specific for an allogeneic donor were compared by TCRbeta repertoire sequencing in 3 healthy controls.

V is cut back by 3 bases and J by 9 bases, with 7 bases in the junction unmatched. Looking up the germline V gene yields CDR1 SGDLS and CDR2 YYNGEE. Reading from cysteine to phenylalanine, the CDR3 counts 14 amino acids. Only CDR3 DNA is held: 42 bases, read in frame from base 1. For TCRbeta CDR3 sequencing, genomic DNA was extracted from sorted cells using the QIAGEN DNeasy Blood and Tissue Kit. High-throughput TCRbeta CDR3 sequencing, including PCR amplification with bias correction and internal controls, was performed commercially through immunoSEQ. In the original analysis: A unique productive TCRbeta sequence was defined by the CDR3 nucleotide sequence when primers matched, and otherwise by the CDR3 amino acid sequence together with the Vbeta and Jbeta genes. A sequence counted as donor-reactive if, in CFSE-low cells, the sequence had a frequency of at least 0.01% and was expanded at least 5-fold compared with unstimulated cells. Jensen-Shannon divergence calculated on the top 100 TCRbeta sequences ranked by frequency was used to measure repertoire divergence. For samples with multiple sequencing runs, sorting error was corrected in each run separately before the runs were combined. TCRdb mirrors the immuneACCESS table, restricted to in-frame sequences. Some clones are absent from its copies; in checked studies, under half trace to an unresolved V gene, and the reason for the others is unknown. The DNA was the basis for D and trimming; V, J and clone size are from that table. Within this sample are around 30,000 clones, with roughly four fifths of them counted one time only. Of the sample, approximately 2.4% is held by the ten largest clones.

Healthy control blood came either as purchased buffy coats or from healthy volunteers. Healthy control blood was processed by Ficoll density gradient to PBMCs and cryopreserved; patient PBMCs were collected before and after transplant. What the work shows at the level of the full study, not this receptor alone: Expanding Tregs with activated donor B cells appeared to identify the most biologically relevant and donor-specific TCRbeta repertoire. The study was constrained by small patient numbers, and validation of the findings is required in larger populations and under other immunosuppression protocols. Biological reproducibility was not examined directly, but technical replication error appeared to be minimal.

This clone has only one observation. Its antigen is currently not known. Within one base of it there is no much larger clone, and no base qualities were kept. The specimen was Tregs from blood cultured with allogeneic cells. This receptor was taken from a human donor in good health. The V and J genes are TRBV9 and TRBJ2-7; 12 central nucleotides agree with TRBD2. Here is the DNA: TGTGCCAGCAGCGCTAGCGGGAGGGGACCCGTGCAGTACTTC. Its protein product is CASSASGRGPVQYF.